This TCR beta chain was captured by sequencing in a study of T cell changes during pregnancy in multiple sclerosis. The repertoire was sequenced with immunoSEQ multiplex PCR; TCRdb's copy has only in-frame clones and lacks some. The top ten hold roughly 10% of the sample, which has tens of thousands of clones, roughly 87% seen once. Germline V lookup: CDR1 SGDLS, CDR2 YYNGEE. V lost 0 bases and J lost 10, with 14 bases in between. CDR3 length equals 14 residues. Sequenced material: CD8+ T cells from peripheral blood mononuclear cells, taken in the first trimester of pregnancy. This sequence originates from a female donor with multiple sclerosis, enrolled in a pregnancy study. This rearrangement joins TRBV9 to TRBJ2-1, with D maybe TRBD2 (5 bases). The CDR3 DNA follows: TGTGCCAGCAGCGTAGGAGGGCGGACCTTCGAGCAGTTCTTC. Protein: CASSVGGRTFEQFF.